The source of this T cell receptor beta chain is a study of Graves' ophthalmopathy and Graves' hyperthyroidism. The CDR3 contains 15 residues. Germline assignment: CDR1 ENHRY and CDR2 SYGVKD. V was shortened by 0 bases and J by 0 bases, with 6 bases between the two germline ends. Amplification of the TCR beta CDR3 regions used RNA transcripts (as template). Following a first-round RT-PCR that used HTBI primers, a second-round multiplex PCR was carried out. A single record per CDR3 protein comes from TCRdb applying MiXCR to the multiplex PCR reads. The repertoire holds about 620,000 distinct CDR3 sequences, about a fifth seen once, with approximately 7% in the top ten. Only a few counts were recorded for this clonotype.

The clonotype originates from a woman under 30 with stable Graves' hyperthyroidism. Some clones in this sample may be carry-over from other donors' samples. Material: peripheral blood. The chain joins TRBV10-3 to TRBJ2-4; D is ambiguous. The CDR3 DNA is TGTGCCATCAGTGAGTCGGACCAAGCCAAAAACATTCAGTACTTC. The encoded protein is CAISESDQAKNIQYF.